This T cell receptor (beta chain) was sequenced during a study of blood T cell repertoires in COVID-19. Whole-study context: The cDNA or gDNA used as material had been derived from T cells, B-cell-depleted T cells, or PBMCs.

Source study methods: Amplification of reference gene primers was used by the study to estimate nucleated cell counts. Data came from immunoSEQ multiplex PCR; TCRdb stores just in-frame clones and leaves some out. The V and J calls and clone size come from that table; D and trimming were worked out from the DNA. The profile shows about 130,000 clones, about four fifths of them singletons. The TCR was taken from a man aged 25 to 45 with COVID-19, enrolled during active disease. Sequenced input: peripheral blood.

In nucleotides, the CDR3 is TGTGCCAGCAGTTTTATGACAGGGGCGGGCCAAGAGACCCAGTACTTC. It is translated as CASSFMTGAGQETQYF. The genes are TRBV28 and TRBJ2-5, with 8 bases matching TRBD1. J gave up 1 base and V 3 bases, and 7 bases lay outside the gene matches. The CDR3 is 16 amino acids. Germline V lookup: CDR1 MDHEN, CDR2 SYDVKM.